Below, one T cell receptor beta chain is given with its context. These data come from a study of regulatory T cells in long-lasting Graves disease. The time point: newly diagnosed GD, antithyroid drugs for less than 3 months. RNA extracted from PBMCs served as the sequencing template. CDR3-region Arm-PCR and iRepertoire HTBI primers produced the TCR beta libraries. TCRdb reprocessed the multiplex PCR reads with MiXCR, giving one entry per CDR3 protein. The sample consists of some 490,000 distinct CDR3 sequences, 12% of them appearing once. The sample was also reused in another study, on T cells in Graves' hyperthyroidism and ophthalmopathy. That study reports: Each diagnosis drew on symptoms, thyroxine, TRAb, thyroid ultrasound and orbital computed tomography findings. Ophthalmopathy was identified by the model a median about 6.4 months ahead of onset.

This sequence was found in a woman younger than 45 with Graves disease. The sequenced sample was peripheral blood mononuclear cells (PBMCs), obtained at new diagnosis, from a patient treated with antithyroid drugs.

In nucleotides, the CDR3 is TGTGCCAGCTCACCACGGTTCCAGGGAGGTCAGCCCCAGCATTTT. The encoded protein is CASSPRFQGGQPQHF. The chain carries TRBV18 and TRBJ1-5; tentatively, D is TRBD1 (5 bases). Germline CDR1 is KGHSH and CDR2 is LQKENI. V was clipped by 1 base and J by 6 bases, with 13 bases between them. The CDR3 covers 15 residues.